The 8 T cell receptor beta chains in this list originate from one sample, sequenced in a study of T-cell memory formation after mild COVID-19. TCRdb ran MiXCR on the 5' RACE reads and lists one entry per CDR3 protein. The sample contains 50,000 or so distinct CDR3 sequences, approximately 9% of which appear only once. Sequencing was done on a sample of PBMCs or a T cell subset sorted from them (not recorded which). The receptors stem from an adult woman who had mild COVID-19 (a few samples of this study predate the infection). Cell type and time point are not known.

This clonotype was seen only a few times. The chain carries TRBV19 and TRBJ2-1; 8 nucleotides match TRBD2. Germline V gives CDR1 LNHDA, CDR2 SQIVND (reference sequence). CDR3 length: 14 amino acids. Unmatched junction bases numbered 9, after V lost 7 bases and J lost 7 bases. For the CDR3, the DNA is TGTGCCAGTACAGCAGCGGGAGTTAGGAATGAGCAGTTCTTC. It specifies CASTAAGVRNEQFF.

This clonotype showed up just a few times. The chain carries TRBV29-1 and TRBJ1-2; 9 positions match TRBD1. Germline V gives CDR1 SQVTM, CDR2 ANQGSEA. The junction had 7 bases not matched to a gene; V was cut back by 4 bases and J by 4 bases. The CDR3 length is 14 residues. CDR3 loop: CSVVGRDRVYGYTF. In DNA, the CDR3 is TGCAGCGTTGTGGGCCGGGACAGGGTCTATGGCTACACCTTC.

A remark on this clonotype: A much larger clone differs from this one at a single base, so this may be a read error. The rearrangement links TRBV12-3 or TRBV12-4 to TRBJ2-5; 7 positions agree with TRBD1. V lost 3 bases to trimming and J lost 4 bases; unmatched junction nucleotides: 5. The length of the CDR3 is 14 residues. Written as DNA, the CDR3 is TGTGCCAGCAGTTTTAGGGGGCGGAGAGAGACCCAGTACTTC. It codes for CASSFRGRRETQYF.

There are a few counts of this clonotype. The genes are TRBV24-1 and TRBJ2-2; 8 bases map to TRBD1. Germline V gene sequence: CDR1 KGHDR, CDR2 SFDVKD. The CDR3 spans 17 residues. The J segment lost 5 bases and the V segment lost 7 bases, leaving 14 bases of the junction unmatched. CDR3 nucleotides: TGTGCCACCAGAGGACAGGGATATACGGAATTTACCGGGGAGCTGTTTTTT. Residues: CATRGQGYTEFTGELFF.

This clonotype has a count of ten or more. This chain joins TRBV5-1 and TRBJ1-1; TRBD1 agrees at 8 bases. The CDR3 runs to 17 residues. V trimming: 2 bases; J trimming: 4 bases; junction bases outside the gene matches: 13. CDR1 and CDR2 (germline): SGHRS, YFSETQ. CDR3 in amino acids: CASSLRQGPYVPTEAFF. CDR3 sequence (DNA): TGCGCCAGCAGCTTACGACAGGGGCCGTACGTCCCCACTGAAGCTTTCTTT.

This clonotype was seen a single time. The J gene is TRBJ1-5, the V gene TRBV5-8; D remains unclear. This CDR3 contains 17 residues. Germline V gene sequence: CDR1 SGHTS, CDR2 YDEGEE. V lost 1 base and J lost 2, with 16 bases in between. CDR3 amino acids: CASSLRKGTERNQPQHF. The CDR3 nucleotides read TGTGCCAGCAGCTTGCGAAAGGGTACCGAGCGCAATCAGCCCCAGCATTTT.

The chain is built from TRBV7-2 and TRBJ2-2; D is ambiguous. Germline CDR1 is SGHTA and CDR2 is FQGNSA. The CDR3 covers 15 residues. V lost 2 bases and J 4 bases, leaving 11 bases between the germline ends. The CDR3 bases are TGTGCCAGCAGCTTAATAGGACCGACCACCGGGGAGCTGTTTTTT. This translates into CASSLIGPTTGELFF. The full variable domain, completed using reference TRBV7-2 and TRBJ2-2, is GAGVSQSPSNKVTEKGKDVELRCDPISGHTALYWYRQSLGQGLEFLIYFQGNSAPDKSGLPSDRFSAERTGGSVSTLTIQRTQQEDSAVYLCASSLIGPTTGELFFGEGSRLTVL.

This chain connects TRBV3-1 to TRBJ2-7; D call uncertain. Germline assignment: CDR1 LGHDT and CDR2 YNNKEL (reference sequence). V was trimmed by 3 bases and J by 4 bases, leaving 10 bases between them. This CDR3 region has 13 residues. The DNA of the CDR3 is TGTGCCAGCAGCCAGATACTTTTTTACGAGCAGTACTTC. It codes for CASSQILFYEQYF.